These 26 T cell receptor beta chains were all obtained from the same sample, sequenced in a study of control samples from healthy donors and cancer patients. Only in-frame clones appear in the TCRdb table, and some are missing; sequencing was by immunoSEQ multiplex PCR. The sample shows 120,000 to 150,000 clones, around 90% of them seen only once. The sequencing sample was made of blood. The source is a man younger than 40 in good health.

This clone was picked up one time. The chain recombines TRBV19 with TRBJ2-1, with D unresolved. Trimming stripped 1 base from V and 4 bases from J, with 8 bases between. The germline CDR1 and CDR2 sequences are LNHDA and SQIVND (reference sequence). The CDR3 contains 14 residues. The CDR3: CASSIGDSYNEQFF. The CDR3 DNA reads TGTGCCAGTAGTATAGGCGACTCTTACAATGAGCAGTTCTTC.

The chain uses TRBV7-2 and TRBJ2-7; D is perhaps TRBD1 or TRBD2 (6 bases each). Germline V CDR1 and CDR2: SGHTA, FQGNSA. Trimming stripped 1 base from V and 2 bases from J, with 12 bases between. This CDR3 comprises 15 residues. The CDR3 DNA follows: TGTGCCAGCAGCTTAGAAACCGGGGGCACCTACGAGCAGTACTTC. Translation gives CASSLETGGTYEQYF.

CDR3 bases: TGTGCCAGCAGTCCACAGGGCGGGGGACTATACAATGAGCAGTTCTTC. This codes for CASSPQGGGLYNEQFF. V gene TRBV7-3 combines with J gene TRBJ2-1; D might be TRBD2 (7 bases). This CDR3 has 16 residues. Trimming left V 6 bases short and J 4 bases short, with 19 bases between. The V gene's germline CDR1 is SGHTA and CDR2 FQGTGA. The full variable domain, rest sourced from reference TRBV7-3 and TRBJ2-1, is GAGVSQTPSNKVTEKGKYVELRCDPISGHTALYWYRQSLGQGPEFLIYFQGTGAADDSGLPNDRFFAVRPEGSVSTLKIQRTERGDSAVYLCASSPQGGGLYNEQFFGPGTRLTVL.

In its sample, this clone was seen a few times. Other DNA sequences in the sample encode the same CDR3. V gene TRBV7-8 combines with J gene TRBJ1-2; 7 bases are shared with TRBD1. CDR3 length: 14 amino acids. Germline V gene sequence: CDR1 SGHVS, CDR2 FQNEAQ. Trimming cost V 3 bases and J 5 bases; bases outside gene matches: 6. The CDR3 DNA is TGTGCCAGCAGCTTGTCCCGGGACAGTTATGGCTACACCTTC. Protein: CASSLSRDSYGYTF.

The V call is TRBV21-1, the J call TRBJ1-4. TRBV21-1 is a listed pseudogene. The CDR3 has 13 amino acids. The CDR3 DNA reads TGTGCCAGCAGCAAAGTCGGGGAGGAAAAACTGTTTTTT. It encodes CASSKVGEEKLFF.

The rearrangement uses TRBV20-1 and TRBJ2-7; 9 nucleotides agree with TRBD2. V trimming: 3 bases; J trimming: 0 bases; junction bases outside the gene matches: 0. CDR1 is DFQATT, CDR2 SNEGSKA, per germline (reference sequence). This CDR3 has 13 amino acids. The CDR3 DNA is TGCAGTGCTAGTAGCGGGAGCTCCTACGAGCAGTACTTC. Protein sequence: CSASSGSSYEQYF.

This clone was detected only once. CDR3 sequence (DNA): TGTGCCAGCAGTTACTCGAACGAGCAGTACTTC. Translating gives CASSYSNEQYF. The rearrangement uses TRBV6-2 or TRBV6-3 and TRBJ2-7; D is uncertain. The length of the CDR3 is 11 residues. With 0 bases removed from V and 5 bases from J, the gap between germline ends came to 2 bases. Germline V gene data show CDR1 as MNHEY and CDR2 as SVGEGT.

The V call is TRBV11-1, the J call TRBJ2-1; D ambiguous. The CDR3 contains 15 residues. Trimming took off 5 bases at V and 2 bases at J, with 13 bases between the two ends. Germline lookup yields CDR1 SGHAT and CDR2 FQDESV (reference sequence). This CDR3 is CASSPTSLPYNEQFF. The CDR3 region has the DNA TGTGCCAGCAGCCCTACCTCATTGCCCTACAATGAGCAGTTCTTC.

This clone was observed once. This chain links TRBV9 with TRBJ2-5; D gene uncertain. Germline loops: CDR1 SGDLS, CDR2 YYNGEE. Trimming took off 3 bases at V and 0 bases at J, with 12 bases between the two ends. This CDR3 region has 15 residues. For the CDR3, the DNA is TGTGCCAGCAGCGAATTAAAAGGGTACCAAGAGACCCAGTACTTC. This sequence encodes CASSELKGYQETQYF.

This sequence joins TRBV3-1 (or the pseudogene TRBV3-2) and TRBJ2-4, with no clear D. Deletions cut 0 bases from V and 9 bases from J, with 15 bases between. The CDR3 consists of 15 residues. Per germline, CDR1 LGHDT and CDR2 YNNKEL (reference sequence). Here the CDR3 DNA reads TGTGCCAGCAGCCAAGATAACAGTGGGGAAGCCATTCAGTACTTC. Protein product: CASSQDNSGEAIQYF.

The rearrangement links TRBV6-5 to TRBJ1-1; tentative D call: TRBD1 (5 bases). The length of the CDR3 is 14 residues. The V end was cut by 4 bases, the J end by 1 base, with 10 bases between. CDR1 and CDR2 (germline): MNHEY, SVGAGI. CDR3 bases: TGTGCCAGCAGTTGGGACCGTCAGAACACTGAAGCTTTCTTT. Encoded protein: CASSWDRQNTEAFF.

The chain couples TRBV27 to TRBJ1-4; 10 nucleotides line up with TRBD1. After removal of 5 bases from V and 6 bases from J, the junction contained 3 bases not matched to a gene. The CDR3 contains 14 residues. The V gene's germline CDR1 is MNHEY and CDR2 SMNVEV (reference sequence). CDR3 amino acids: CASSRGQGYEKLFF. DNA of the CDR3: TGTGCCAGCAGTCGGGGACAGGGGTATGAAAAACTGTTTTTT.

This chain uses TRBV3-1 (or the pseudogene TRBV3-2) with TRBJ1-2, with D uncertain. Germline V gene lookup returns CDR1 LGHDT and CDR2 YNNKEL (reference sequence). This CDR3 has 16 amino acids. V shed 1 base and J shed 0 bases, with 12 bases lying between them. The CDR3 is CASSQVRSGTNYGYTF. For the CDR3, the DNA is TGTGCCAGCAGCCAAGTAAGGAGCGGGACTAACTATGGCTACACCTTC.

The genes are TRBV11-2 and TRBJ2-5; no firm D call. There are 16 residues in the CDR3. V was pared by 0 bases and J by 3 bases, with 14 bases between. The V gene's germline CDR1 is SGHAT and CDR2 FQNNGV. The CDR3 sequence is CASSLDQWNGEETQYF. The DNA of the CDR3 is TGTGCCAGCAGCTTAGATCAGTGGAACGGCGAAGAGACCCAGTACTTC. The whole variable domain, remainder taken from reference TRBV11-2 and TRBJ2-5, is EAGVAQSPRYKIIEKRQSVAFWCNPISGHATLYWYQQILGQGPKLLIQFQNNGVVDDSQLPKDRFSAERLKGVDSTLKIQPAKLEDSAVYLCASSLDQWNGEETQYFGPGTRLLVL.

The V call is TRBV9, the J call TRBJ2-7, with 8 bases aligning to TRBD2. Unmatched junction bases numbered 4, after V lost 1 base and J lost 1 base. Germline loops: CDR1 SGDLS, CDR2 YYNGEE. This CDR3 region has 15 residues. CDR3 in amino acids: CASSVSSGTSYEQYF. In DNA, the CDR3 is TGTGCCAGCAGCGTAAGTAGCGGGACATCCTACGAGCAGTACTTC.

The chain employs TRBV14 and TRBJ1-4, with D possibly TRBD1 on 5 matching bases. The V and J ends lost 4 bases and 2 bases respectively, with 14 bases between them. CDR1 and CDR2 from the germline V gene are SGHDN and FVKESK. The CDR3 contains 16 residues. The DNA of the CDR3 is TGTGCCAGCAGCCCTGATGGGGGGGTGACTAATGAAAAACTGTTTTTT. It specifies CASSPDGGVTNEKLFF.

The chain couples TRBV3-1 (or the pseudogene TRBV3-2) to TRBJ2-7; 10 nucleotides agree with TRBD2. Per the germline V gene, CDR1 is LGHDT and CDR2 is YNNKEL (reference sequence). J lost 4 bases, V lost 8 bases, and 5 bases had no gene match. This CDR3 region has 13 residues. CDR3 DNA sequence: TGTGCCAGCGGGCCTAGCGGGGGATACGAGCAGTACTTC. Amino acids: CASGPSGGYEQYF.

The chain recombines TRBV6-2 or TRBV6-3 with TRBJ2-2; 8 bases are shared with TRBD1. The CDR3 consists of 16 residues. The V gene end was trimmed by 2 bases and the J gene end by 4 bases; junction bases not matched to a gene: 6. The V gene's germline CDR1 is MNHEY and CDR2 SVGEGT. As DNA, the CDR3 is TGTGCCAGCAGTTACATCAGGGGGCATAGCACCGGGGAGCTGTTTTTT. The encoded protein is CASSYIRGHSTGELFF.

The rearrangement joins TRBV7-7 to TRBJ2-1; 8 nucleotides agree with TRBD2. V was pared by 5 bases and J by 0 bases, with 3 bases of the junction left unmatched. The CDR3 is made up of 15 amino acids. Germline V gene sequence: CDR1 SSHAT, CDR2 FNYEAQ (reference sequence). The CDR3, as DNA: TGTGCCAGCAGCAGTAGCGGGGCCTCCTACAATGAGCAGTTCTTC. As protein: CASSSSGASYNEQFF.

This clone appeared a single time. The CDR3 spells CASSLTSGVTYEQYF. As DNA, the CDR3 is TGTGCCAGCAGCCTAACTAGCGGGGTAACCTACGAGCAGTACTTC. This chain joins TRBV7-9 and TRBJ2-7; 10 nucleotides align to TRBD2. Germline assignment: CDR1 SEHNR and CDR2 FQNEAQ (reference sequence). The CDR3 extends over 15 amino acids. The ends lost 5 bases at V and 2 bases at J; junction bases unmatched: 6.

This CDR3 is CASSLEPGVTEAFF. CDR3 sequence (DNA): TGTGCCAGCAGCTTAGAGCCGGGGGTCACTGAAGCTTTCTTT. V and J are TRBV11-2 and TRBJ1-1; possibly TRBD1 for D (5 bases). Trimming pared 0 bases from V and 4 bases from J, leaving 9 bases between. Germline V CDR1 and CDR2: SGHAT, FQNNGV. The CDR3 is made up of 14 amino acids.

The chain uses TRBV9 and TRBJ2-1; 9 nucleotides match TRBD2. With V trimmed by 0 bases and J by 9 bases, 7 bases remained unmatched. Per germline, CDR1 SGDLS and CDR2 YYNGEE. The CDR3 spans 15 residues. CDR3 in DNA: TGTGCCAGCAGCGTAGATAGTAGCGGGAGAGCTGAGCAGTTCTTC. The encoded protein is CASSVDSSGRAEQFF.

This CDR3 is CASGPGQGSYEQYF. Here the CDR3 DNA reads TGTGCTAGTGGCCCGGGGCAGGGCTCCTACGAGCAGTACTTC. The chain recombines TRBV12-5 with TRBJ2-7; either TRBD1 or TRBD2 may supply D (5 bases each). Per germline, CDR1 LGHNT and CDR2 FRNRAP. This CDR3 is 14 amino acids long. The germline V and J ends were trimmed by 6 bases and 0 bases, with 12 bases remaining between them.

CDR3 sequence: CASSLSVAGGTTGELFF. CDR3 bases: TGTGCCAGCAGCTTATCCGTAGCGGGGGGGACCACCGGGGAGCTGTTTTTT. The J gene is TRBJ2-2, the V gene TRBV7-2; TRBD2 aligns across 11 bases. V lost 2 bases to trimming and J lost 4 bases; unmatched junction nucleotides: 6. The CDR3 runs to 17 residues. Germline-derived CDR1 and CDR2 are SGHTA and FQGNSA.

The chain links TRBV6-2 or TRBV6-3 to TRBJ2-7; D tentatively fits TRBD1 or TRBD2 (6 bases each). Germline CDR1 MNHEY, CDR2 SVGEGT. Trimming removed 0 bases at V and 3 bases at J, with 21 bases between. The CDR3 is 18 amino acids. CDR3 in amino acids: CASSYSGSGTGRFYEQYF. As DNA, the CDR3 is TGTGCCAGCAGTTACTCGGGGTCTGGAACAGGGAGGTTCTACGAGCAGTACTTC.

The chain carries TRBV11-3 and TRBJ2-1, with D maybe TRBD1 (5 bases). CDR1 and CDR2 (germline): SGHNT, YENEEA. Trimming took off 3 bases at V and 4 bases at J, with 13 bases between the two ends. This CDR3 has 15 amino acids. The CDR3 sequence: CASSFPTASYNEQFF. CDR3 DNA sequence: TGTGCCAGCAGCTTTCCGACAGCTTCGTACAATGAGCAGTTCTTC.